Listed below are T cell receptor beta chains from one sample, sequenced in a study of OX40 agonist ivuxolimab in advanced cancers. Profiled with immunoSEQ multiplex PCR; TCRdb holds only in-frame clones, not every one. The sample includes 68,000 or so clones, around nine tenths of them seen just once. The starting material was CD4+ or CD8+ T cells sorted from blood, obtained in a trial of the OX40 agonist ivuxolimab. The receptor set was obtained from an adult with an advanced solid tumor such as melanoma, head and neck, liver or kidney cancer. The CDR3 runs from the conserved cysteine through the conserved F or W.

14,TRBV27,TRBJ1-5,CATRGQGSNQPQHF
15,TRBV21-1,TRBJ1-5,CASSTPRVEGQPQHF
14,TRBV27,TRBJ2-7,CASSFQGGAYEQYF
13,TRBV30,TRBJ2-7,CAWTRETSYEQYF
15,TRBV6-5,TRBJ1-1,CASSRRQGTDTEAFF
13,TRBV4-3,TRBJ1-2,CASSHPSGGGYTF
19,TRBV7-6,TRBJ1-6,CASSLVSGGLSSYNSPLHF
15,TRBV19,TRBJ1-5,CASSNVRTYNQPQHF
15,TRBV6-4,TRBJ2-3,CASRQVPTITDTQYF
15,TRBV11-2,TRBJ2-7,CASSLSLAGDYEQYF
15,TRBV29-1,TRBJ2-2,CSVNGLLANTGELFF
17,TRBV13,TRBJ2-4,CASSLRRGLIGKNIQYF
16,TRBV11-3,TRBJ2-3,CASSFGKRGVTDTQYF
15,TRBV5-6,TRBJ2-7,CASSFGTSGRNEQYF
12,TRBV11-2,TRBJ1-2,CASSHGPAGYTF
19,TRBV11-2,TRBJ1-1,CASSPIDPGRGNGNTEAFF
14,TRBV29-1,TRBJ1-3,CSVTSTSSGNTIYF
15,TRBV19,TRBJ1-2,CASSIEGGVFYGYTF
14,TRBV6-1,TRBJ2-7,CASTPPGMFGEQYF
14,TRBV5-1,TRBJ1-2,CASSPTGKEYGYTF
10,TRBV2,TRBJ2-5,CASSSKTQYF
15,TRBV25-1,TRBJ2-1,CASSAPGLAGNEQFF
13,TRBV14,TRBJ1-1,CASSQDWTEEAFF
15,TRBV2,TRBJ1-2,CASSETKGQGFGYTF
12,TRBV11-2,TRBJ2-1,CASSFTPLAPFF
15,TRBV5-1,TRBJ2-6,CASSLSGAGANVLTF
14,TRBV25-1,TRBJ2-7,CASSGWTGVNEQYF
14,TRBV15,TRBJ1-5,CATSSAVSNQPQHF
14,TRBV18,TRBJ1-4,CASSPGWGFEKLFF
11,TRBV11-3,TRBJ2-1,CASIGDNEQFF
12,TRBV6-6,TRBJ2-7,CASSQDWGEQYF
13,TRBV10-2,TRBJ1-5,CASRGQGDQPQHF
18,TRBV11-3,TRBJ2-3,CASSLGSSSGMSTDTQYF
14,TRBV6-5,TRBJ2-7,CASSRAGGPVEQYF
15,TRBV6-6,TRBJ1-6,CASSPPQGNNSPLHF
17,TRBV11-3,TRBJ2-6,CASSPAAGGSGANVLTF
13,TRBV9,TRBJ1-1,CASNSGGRTEAFF
13,TRBV7-2,TRBJ2-7,CASSSRESYEQYF
14,TRBV7-8,TRBJ2-3,CASNEGPHTDTQYF
14,TRBV7-2,TRBJ1-3,CASRAFVGGNTIYF
18,TRBV7-9,TRBJ2-5,CASSLPKRLAGVQETQYF
17,TRBV7-2,TRBJ2-2,CASSSIKTGGTTGELFF
16,TRBV7-9,TRBJ1-4,CASSPSGGGRREKLFF
15,TRBV19,TRBJ1-5,CASSAGTGGLQPQHF
16,TRBV18,TRBJ2-5,CASSRGGTGDQETQYF
16,TRBV4-1,TRBJ2-7,CASSQETEADFYEQYF
15,TRBV10-3,TRBJ2-3,CAIRTSGSSTDTQYF